The subject of this entry is one T cell receptor beta chain. Original analysis: From reference gene primer amplification, estimates of nucleated cell counts were derived. Clones were read by immunoSEQ multiplex PCR, and TCRdb kept only the in-frame ones, dropping some. Clone size and V and J calls were adopted from that table, with D and trimming inferred from the DNA. The table lists just over 300,000 clones, around 87% of them singletons, with about 2% in the top ten. The data derive from a study of blood T cell repertoires in COVID-19. The CDR3 consists of 18 residues. Per the germline V gene, CDR1 is SGHRS and CDR2 is YFSETQ. After removal of 0 bases from V and 3 bases from J, the junction contained 7 bases not matched to a gene.

This sequence joins TRBV5-1 and TRBJ1-4, with TRBD1 matching 11 bases. The sequence came from a man aged 18 to 35 with active or convalescent COVID-19. Sequenced material: peripheral blood. Here the CDR3 reads CASSLGGQGAGSNEKLFF. The CDR3 region has the DNA TGCGCCAGCAGCTTGGGAGGACAGGGGGCCGGGTCTAATGAAAAACTGTTTTTT.